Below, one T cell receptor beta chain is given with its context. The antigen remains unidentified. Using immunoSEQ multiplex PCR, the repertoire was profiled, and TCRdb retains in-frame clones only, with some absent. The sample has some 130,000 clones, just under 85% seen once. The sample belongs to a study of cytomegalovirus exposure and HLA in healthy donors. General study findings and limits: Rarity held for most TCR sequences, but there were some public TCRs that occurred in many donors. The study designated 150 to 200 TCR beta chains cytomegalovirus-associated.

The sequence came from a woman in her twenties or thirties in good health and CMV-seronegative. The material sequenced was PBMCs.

The DNA for the CDR3 is TGTGCCAGCTCAGGACAGGCGGGACGAGAAAAACTGTTTTTT. As protein: CASSGQAGREKLFF. The chain uses TRBV18 and TRBJ1-4, with TRBD1 identical over 7 bases. Germline assignment: CDR1 KGHSH and CDR2 LQKENI. This CDR3 region has 14 residues. V trimming: 5 bases; J trimming: 8 bases; junction bases outside the gene matches: 8.